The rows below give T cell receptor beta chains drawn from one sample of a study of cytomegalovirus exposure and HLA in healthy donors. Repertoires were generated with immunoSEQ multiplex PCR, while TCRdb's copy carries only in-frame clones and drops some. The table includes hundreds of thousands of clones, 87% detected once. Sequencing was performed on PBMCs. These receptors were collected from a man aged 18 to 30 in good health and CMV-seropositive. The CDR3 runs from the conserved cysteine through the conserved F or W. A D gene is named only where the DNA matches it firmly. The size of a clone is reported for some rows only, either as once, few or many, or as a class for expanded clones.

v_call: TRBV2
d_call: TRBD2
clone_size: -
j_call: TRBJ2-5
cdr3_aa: CASTGGVLLETQYF
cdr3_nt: TGTGCCAGCACTGGGGGGGTTCTCTTAGAGACCCAGTACTTC

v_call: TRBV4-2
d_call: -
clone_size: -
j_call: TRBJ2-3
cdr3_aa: CASSQDRSSPTDTQYF
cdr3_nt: TGTGCCAGCAGCCAAGATCGTAGCTCACCCACAGATACGCAGTATTTT

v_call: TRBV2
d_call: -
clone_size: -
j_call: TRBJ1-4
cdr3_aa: CASSGNFGTGNEKLFF
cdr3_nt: TGTGCCAGCAGTGGAAACTTCGGGACGGGTAATGAAAAACTGTTTTTT

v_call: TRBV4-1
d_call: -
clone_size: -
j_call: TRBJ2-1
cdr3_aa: CASSQVGTVNNEQFF
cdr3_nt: TGCGCCAGCAGCCAAGTGGGGACCGTGAACAATGAGCAGTTCTTC

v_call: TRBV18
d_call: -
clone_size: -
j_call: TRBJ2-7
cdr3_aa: CASSPPRSTYEQYF
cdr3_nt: TGTGCCAGCTCACCACCTCGAAGTACCTACGAGCAGTACTTC

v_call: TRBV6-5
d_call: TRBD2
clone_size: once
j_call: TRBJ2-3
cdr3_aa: CASRDSGSTDTQYF
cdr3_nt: TGTGCCAGCAGGGATAGCGGGAGCACAGATACGCAGTATTTT

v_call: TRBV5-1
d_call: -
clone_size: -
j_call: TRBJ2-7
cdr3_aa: CASSPGDPIPYEQYF
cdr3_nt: TGCGCCAGCTCGCCCGGTGACCCGATCCCCTACGAGCAGTACTTC

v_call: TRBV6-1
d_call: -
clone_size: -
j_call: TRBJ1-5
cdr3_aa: CASILGPNQPQHF
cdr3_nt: TGTGCCAGCATTCTCGGGCCGAATCAGCCCCAGCATTTT

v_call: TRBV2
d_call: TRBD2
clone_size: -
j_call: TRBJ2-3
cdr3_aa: CASSAIVGQREGSTDTQYF
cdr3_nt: TGTGCCAGCAGTGCCATCGTGGGTCAGCGGGAGGGTAGCACAGATACGCAGTATTTT

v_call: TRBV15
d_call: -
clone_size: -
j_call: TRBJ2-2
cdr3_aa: CATSKNTGELFF
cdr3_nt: TGTGCCACCAGCAAAAACACCGGGGAGCTGTTTTTT

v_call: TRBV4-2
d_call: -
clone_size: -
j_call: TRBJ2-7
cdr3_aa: CASSREYWSYEQYF
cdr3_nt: TGTGCCAGCAGCCGCGAGTATTGGTCCTACGAGCAGTACTTC

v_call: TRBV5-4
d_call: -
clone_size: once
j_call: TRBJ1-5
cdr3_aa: CASSLGEQGPQHF
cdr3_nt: TGTGCCAGCAGCTTGGGGGAACAGGGTCCCCAGCATTTT

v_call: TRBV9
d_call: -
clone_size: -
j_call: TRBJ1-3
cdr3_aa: CASSVEGYSGNTIYF
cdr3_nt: TGTGCCAGCAGCGTGGAGGGCTACTCTGGAAACACCATATATTTT

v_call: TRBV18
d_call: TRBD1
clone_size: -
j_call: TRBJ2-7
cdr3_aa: CASSPDRGRYEQYF
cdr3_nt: TGTGCCAGCTCACCTGACAGGGGGAGGTACGAGCAGTACTTC

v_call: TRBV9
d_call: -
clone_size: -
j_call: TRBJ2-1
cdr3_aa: CASSHARDSGFYNEQFF
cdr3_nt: TGTGCCAGCAGCCACGCGAGAGACAGCGGGTTTTACAATGAGCAGTTCTTC

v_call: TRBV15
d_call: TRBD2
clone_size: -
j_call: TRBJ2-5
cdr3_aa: CATSRRLAEVGETQYF
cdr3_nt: TGTGCCACCAGCAGGAGACTAGCGGAGGTGGGAGAGACCCAGTACTTC

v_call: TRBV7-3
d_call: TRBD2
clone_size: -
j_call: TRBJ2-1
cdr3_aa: CASSPKGAGGVDEQFF
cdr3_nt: TGTGCCAGCAGCCCCAAGGGCGCGGGAGGCGTAGATGAGCAGTTCTTC

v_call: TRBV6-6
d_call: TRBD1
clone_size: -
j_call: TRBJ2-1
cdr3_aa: CASREGRQGRLNEQFF
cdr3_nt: TGTGCCAGCAGAGAGGGCCGACAGGGGCGCTTAAATGAGCAGTTCTTC

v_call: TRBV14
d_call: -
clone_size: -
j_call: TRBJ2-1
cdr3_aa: CASSHGFGGQRRSYNEQFF
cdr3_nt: TGTGCCAGCAGCCACGGCTTCGGGGGACAGCGGCGTTCCTACAATGAGCAGTTCTTC

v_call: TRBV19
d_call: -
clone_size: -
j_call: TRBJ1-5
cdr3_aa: CASSFNNQPQHF
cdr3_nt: TGTGCCAGTAGTTTCAACAATCAGCCCCAGCATTTT

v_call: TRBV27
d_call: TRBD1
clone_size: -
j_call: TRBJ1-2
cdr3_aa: CASSLDRANYGYTF
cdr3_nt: TGTGCCAGCAGTTTGGACAGGGCAAACTATGGCTACACCTTC

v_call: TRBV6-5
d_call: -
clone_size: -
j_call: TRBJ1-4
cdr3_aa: CASSRGLSNEKLFF
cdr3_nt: TGTGCCAGCAGTCGAGGGTTATCTAATGAAAAACTGTTTTTT

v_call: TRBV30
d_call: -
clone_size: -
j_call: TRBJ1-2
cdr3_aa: CAWGGIYGYTF
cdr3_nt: TGTGCCTGGGGGGGCATATATGGCTACACCTTC